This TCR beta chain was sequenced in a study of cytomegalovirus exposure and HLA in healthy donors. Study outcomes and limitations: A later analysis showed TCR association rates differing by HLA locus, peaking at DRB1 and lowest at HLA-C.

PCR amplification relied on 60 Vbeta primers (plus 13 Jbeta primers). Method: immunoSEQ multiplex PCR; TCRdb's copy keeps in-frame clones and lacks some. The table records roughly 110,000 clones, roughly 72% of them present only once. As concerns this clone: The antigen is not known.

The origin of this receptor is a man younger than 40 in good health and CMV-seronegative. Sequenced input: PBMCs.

The CDR3 loop reads CATGLDGTYEQYF. The CDR3 bases are TGTGCCACCGGACTGGACGGTACCTACGAGCAGTACTTC. The V gene is TRBV15, the J gene TRBJ2-7; tentatively, D is TRBD2 (5 bases). V shed 8 bases and J shed 2 bases, with 13 bases lying between them. Germline V lookup: CDR1 LNHNV, CDR2 YYDKDF (reference sequence). CDR3 size: 13 residues.